This TCR beta chain was recorded in a study of blood T cell repertoires in COVID-19. Study as a whole: From T cells, B-cell-depleted T cells, or PBMCs came the material, which was cDNA or gDNA.

J lost 9 bases, V lost 7 bases, and 7 bases had no gene match. Germline V gene lookup returns CDR1 SGHVS and CDR2 FQNEAQ. The CDR3 is made up of 13 amino acids. In the authors' methods: Estimation of nucleated cell counts relied on the amplification of reference gene primers. TCRdb's table, derived via immunoSEQ multiplex PCR, lists solely in-frame clones and lacks some. That table gives V, J and clone size, and the DNA gave D and trimming. The repertoire has about 140,000 clones, more than 75% of them found once; the top ten carry roughly 4%. Material for sequencing was peripheral blood. The TCR originated in a woman aged 80 or older with acute or convalescent COVID-19. The gene calls are TRBV7-8 and TRBJ2-1, with 9 nucleotides matching TRBD1. CDR3 coding DNA: TGTGCCAGCACCCGACAGGGGGTATTTGAGCAGTTCTTC. Translation gives CASTRQGVFEQFF.